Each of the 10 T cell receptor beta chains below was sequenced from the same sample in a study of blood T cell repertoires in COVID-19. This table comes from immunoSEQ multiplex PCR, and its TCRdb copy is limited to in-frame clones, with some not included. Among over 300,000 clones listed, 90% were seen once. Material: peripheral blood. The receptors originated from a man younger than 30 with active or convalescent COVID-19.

CDR3 DNA: TGTGCCAGTAGTTCCGGGACTAGAGGCACAGATACGCAGTATTTT. Protein sequence: CASSSGTRGTDTQYF. The V call is TRBV19, the J call TRBJ2-3, with 8 bases matching TRBD2. Germline trimming cut 5 bases from V and 1 base from J; bases unmatched to any gene: 5. The CDR3 runs to 15 residues. From germline, CDR1 is LNHDA and CDR2 SQIVND (reference sequence).

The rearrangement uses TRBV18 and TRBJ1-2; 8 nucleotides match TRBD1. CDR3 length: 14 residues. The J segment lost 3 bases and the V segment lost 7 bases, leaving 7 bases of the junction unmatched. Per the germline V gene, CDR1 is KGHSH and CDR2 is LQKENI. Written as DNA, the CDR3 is TGTGCCAGCTGGAGACAGGGGATAGACTATGGCTACACCTTC. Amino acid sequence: CASWRQGIDYGYTF.

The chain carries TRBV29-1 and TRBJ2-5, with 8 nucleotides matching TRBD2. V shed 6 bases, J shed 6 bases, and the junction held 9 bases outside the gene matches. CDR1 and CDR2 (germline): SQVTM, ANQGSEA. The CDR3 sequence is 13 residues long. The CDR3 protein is CSVNGGAVQTQYF. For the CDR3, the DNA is TGCAGCGTGAACGGGGGGGCCGTCCAGACCCAGTACTTC.

The CDR3 protein is CSVEVVNGYTF. CDR3 sequence (DNA): TGCAGCGTTGAAGTTGTTAATGGCTACACCTTC. V is TRBV29-1 and J is TRBJ1-2; D gene unclear. Trimming removed 1 base from V and 6 bases from J, with 6 bases in between. The CDR3 spans 11 residues. Looked up from germline, CDR1 is SQVTM and CDR2 is ANQGSEA.

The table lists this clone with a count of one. CDR3 DNA sequence: TGTGCCAGCAGCGGAGGGACTTTCTCGACCTACAATGAGCAGTTCTTC. Amino acids: CASSGGTFSTYNEQFF. This chain uses TRBV9 with TRBJ2-1; possible D gene TRBD2, 6 bases. This CDR3 comprises 16 residues. Trimming pared 3 bases from V and 2 bases from J, leaving 15 bases between. Germline V CDR1 and CDR2: SGDLS, YYNGEE.

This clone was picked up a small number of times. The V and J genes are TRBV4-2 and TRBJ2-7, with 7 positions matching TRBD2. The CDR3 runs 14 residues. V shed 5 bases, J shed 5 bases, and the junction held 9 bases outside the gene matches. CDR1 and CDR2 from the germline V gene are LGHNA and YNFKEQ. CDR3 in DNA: TGTGCCAGCAGCACACCAGGGAGGGGCCACGAGCAGTACTTC. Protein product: CASSTPGRGHEQYF.

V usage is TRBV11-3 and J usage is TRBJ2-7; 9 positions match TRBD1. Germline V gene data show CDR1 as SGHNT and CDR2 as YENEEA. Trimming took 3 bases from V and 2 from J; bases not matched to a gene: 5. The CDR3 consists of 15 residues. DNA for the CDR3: TGTGCCAGCAGCTTCGGGACAGGGAGTACCTACGAGCAGTACTTC. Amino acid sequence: CASSFGTGSTYEQYF.

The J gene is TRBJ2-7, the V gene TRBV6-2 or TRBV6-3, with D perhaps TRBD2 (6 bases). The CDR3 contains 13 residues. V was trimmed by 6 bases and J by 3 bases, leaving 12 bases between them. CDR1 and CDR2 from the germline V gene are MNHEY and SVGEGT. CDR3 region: CASSTSLGYEQYF. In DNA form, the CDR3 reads TGTGCCAGCAGCACTAGCTTAGGCTACGAGCAGTACTTC.

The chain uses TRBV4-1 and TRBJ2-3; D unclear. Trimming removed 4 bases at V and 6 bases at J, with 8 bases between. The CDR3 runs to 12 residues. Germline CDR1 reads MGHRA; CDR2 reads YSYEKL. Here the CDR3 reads CASSPSMDTQYF. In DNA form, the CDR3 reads TGCGCCAGCAGCCCGTCTATGGATACGCAGTATTTT.

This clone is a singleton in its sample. CDR3 nucleotide sequence: TGTGCCACCAAGGGACTAGCTTTTGAGACCCAGTACTTC. Its protein is CATKGLAFETQYF. The chain links TRBV15 to TRBJ2-5, with 9 bases matching TRBD2. V trimming: 7 bases; J trimming: 5 bases; junction bases outside the gene matches: 5. Germline loops: CDR1 LNHNV, CDR2 YYDKDF (reference sequence). This CDR3 region has 13 residues.